These 21 T cell receptor beta chains were all obtained from the same sample, sequenced in a study of cytomegalovirus exposure and HLA in healthy donors. In the PCR, 60 Vbeta and 13 Jbeta primers were used. Generated by immunoSEQ multiplex PCR, the TCRdb table keeps only in-frame clones and is missing some. The sample includes roughly 200,000 clones, around 80% of them seen just once. The sequencing sample was made of PBMCs. These receptors originate from a man aged 25-45 years in good health and CMV-seronegative.

V and J are TRBV19 and TRBJ1-1; TRBD1 is a possible D gene (5 bases). Trimming removed 6 bases at V and 11 bases at J, with 16 bases between. The CDR3 is 12 amino acids. Looked up from germline, CDR1 is LNHDA and CDR2 is SQIVND (reference sequence). This CDR3 reads CASSARTGDAFF. The CDR3 coding sequence is TGTGCCAGTAGCGCCCGGACGGGGGACGCTTTCTTT. Combining the CDR3 with reference TRBV19 and TRBJ1-1 gives the whole variable domain DGGITQSPKYLFRKEGQNVTLSCEQNLNHDAMYWYRQDPGQGLRLIYYSQIVNDFQKGDIAEGYSVSREKKESFPLTVTSAQKNPTAFYLCASSARTGDAFFGQGTRLTVV.

The chain has TRBV11-2 and TRBJ2-3; 11 bases are shared with TRBD2. Looked up from germline, CDR1 is SGHAT and CDR2 is FQNNGV. Trimming removed 5 bases from V and 0 bases from J; junction bases left unmatched: 10. The CDR3 has 18 amino acids. This CDR3 is CASSPSLAGGLSTDTQYF. CDR3 nucleotides: TGTGCCAGCAGCCCCAGTCTAGCGGGAGGCCTTAGCACAGATACGCAGTATTTT. Variable domain in full (rest from reference TRBV11-2 and TRBJ2-3): EAGVAQSPRYKIIEKRQSVAFWCNPISGHATLYWYQQILGQGPKLLIQFQNNGVVDDSQLPKDRFSAERLKGVDSTLKIQPAKLEDSAVYLCASSPSLAGGLSTDTQYFGPGTRLTVL.

V gene TRBV28 combines with J gene TRBJ1-5; D remains ambiguous. The CDR3 runs to 15 residues. V was cut by 3 bases and J by 1 base, with 10 bases left in between. Germline loops: CDR1 MDHEN, CDR2 SYDVKM. CDR3 in amino acids: CASSLRGESNQPQHF. CDR3 DNA sequence: TGTGCCAGCAGTTTGCGGGGAGAAAGCAATCAGCCCCAGCATTTT.

The genes are TRBV6-5 and TRBJ2-7, with TRBD1 matching over 7 bases. V trimming: 0 bases; J trimming: 3 bases; junction bases outside the gene matches: 5. This CDR3 region has 15 residues. CDR1 and CDR2 (germline): MNHEY, SVGAGI. CDR3 sequence reads: CASSYSQGVLYEQYF. The CDR3 DNA follows: TGTGCCAGCAGTTACTCGCAGGGGGTTCTCTACGAGCAGTACTTC.

This chain uses TRBV5-8 with TRBJ1-1; the D gene is possibly TRBD1 (5 bases). Germline loops: CDR1 SGHTS, CDR2 YDEGEE. CDR3 size: 14 residues. The V and J ends lost 5 bases and 0 bases respectively, with 11 bases between them. CDR3 sequence reads: CASRRQSMNTEAFF. The CDR3 DNA reads as TGTGCCAGCAGGCGACAGAGTATGAACACTGAAGCTTTCTTT. Full variable domain (missing parts from reference TRBV5-8 and TRBJ1-1): EAGVTQSPTHLIKTRGQQATLRCSPISGHTSVYWYQQALGLGLQFLLWYDEGEERNRGNFPPRFSGRQFPNYSSELNVNALELEDSALYLCASRRQSMNTEAFFGQGTRLTVV.

This clone was counted a single time. The rearrangement joins TRBV19 to TRBJ2-2; D remains unclear. Germline CDR1 and CDR2: LNHDA and SQIVND (reference sequence). Trimming cost V 2 bases and J 8 bases, with 3 bases left between them. This CDR3 is 11 amino acids long. CDR3 sequence reads: CASSISGELFF. Here the CDR3 DNA reads TGTGCCAGTAGTATATCTGGGGAGCTGTTTTTT.

The J gene is TRBJ2-7, the V gene TRBV7-2, with D possibly being TRBD2 (7 bases). Germline V gene lookup returns CDR1 SGHTA and CDR2 FQGNSA. The CDR3 loop spans 15 amino acids. Trimming removed 1 base from V and 3 bases from J, with 13 bases in between. The chain's CDR3 is CASSLGGGGGYEQYF. CDR3 coding DNA: TGTGCCAGCAGCTTAGGCGGGGGCGGAGGCTACGAGCAGTACTTC.

The rearrangement joins TRBV2 to TRBJ2-1; 9 positions match TRBD2. Germline V gives CDR1 SNHLY, CDR2 FYNNEI. The CDR3 extends over 15 amino acids. Germline trimming cut 5 bases from V and 7 bases from J; bases unmatched to any gene: 9. The CDR3 bases are TGTGCCAGCAGTTCGACTAGCGGAGGGGGGAATGAGCAGTTCTTC. Translating gives CASSSTSGGGNEQFF.

V and J are TRBV29-1 and TRBJ2-2; no firm D call. Germline V gene lookup returns CDR1 SQVTM and CDR2 ANQGSEA. Trimming took off 4 bases at V and 6 bases at J, with 9 bases between the two ends. The CDR3 spans 12 residues. Written as DNA, the CDR3 is TGCAGCGTTGGCCCAGGTGCCGGGGAGCTGTTTTTT. This translates into CSVGPGAGELFF.

The DNA of the CDR3 is TGTGCCAGCAGTTCTTTTTCCCTAGGCGGTTATAGTGGGGAGCTGTTTTTT. Its translation: CASSSFSLGGYSGELFF. The rearrangement uses TRBV27 and TRBJ2-2; D gene unclear. Trimming removed 4 bases at V and 8 bases at J, with 23 bases between. The CDR3 extends over 17 amino acids. The V gene's germline CDR1 is MNHEY and CDR2 SMNVEV (reference sequence).

The chain couples TRBV9 to TRBJ1-4; unclear D gene. Looked up from germline, CDR1 is SGDLS and CDR2 is YYNGEE. The CDR3 extends over 15 amino acids. V was shortened by 0 bases and J by 5 bases, with 11 bases between the two germline ends. CDR3 DNA sequence: TGTGCCAGCAGCGTAGATGCAGAACTAAATGAAAAACTGTTTTTT. Its protein product is CASSVDAELNEKLFF.

The genes are TRBV27 and TRBJ2-1; 9 nucleotides align to TRBD2. Germline V gene lookup returns CDR1 MNHEY and CDR2 SMNVEV (reference sequence). The V gene end was trimmed by 6 bases and the J gene end by 7 bases; junction bases not matched to a gene: 13. This CDR3 has 16 residues. The CDR3 DNA sequence: TGTGCCAGCAGCGATTTCCCGGGACTAGCTCGGAATGAGCAGTTCTTC. Protein: CASSDFPGLARNEQFF.

CDR3 protein: CASSPSSSGSSTDTQYF. CDR3 sequence (DNA): TGTGCCAGCAGCCCCTCCTCTAGCGGCTCTAGCACAGATACGCAGTATTTT. The chain combines TRBV11-2 with TRBJ2-3, with 7 nucleotides matching TRBD2. This CDR3 has 17 amino acids. Germline V gene data show CDR1 as SGHAT and CDR2 as FQNNGV. The J segment lost 0 bases and the V segment lost 5 bases, leaving 11 bases of the junction unmatched.

In its sample, this clone was seen once. This chain uses TRBV4-1 with TRBJ1-1; 8 bases are a match to TRBD1. With 3 bases clipped from V and 3 bases from J, the junction kept 6 bases outside the gene matches. The CDR3 runs 15 residues. Germline values: CDR1 MGHRA, CDR2 YSYEKL. The CDR3, as DNA: TGCGCCAGCAGCCAGACAGGGGCGAGGGACACTGAAGCTTTCTTT. This translates into CASSQTGARDTEAFF.

This sequence joins TRBV28 and TRBJ2-1; 9 nucleotides agree with TRBD2. This CDR3 comprises 14 residues. From germline, CDR1 is MDHEN and CDR2 SYDVKM. V was clipped by 7 bases and J by 5 bases; unmatched bases: 6. For the CDR3, the DNA is TGTGCCAGCATCGGCGCGGGAGGGAACAATGAGCAGTTCTTC. Translating it yields CASIGAGGNNEQFF.

The V gene is TRBV23-1, the J gene TRBJ2-3, with a weak D call TRBD1 (5 bases). TRBV23-1 qualifies as an ORF whose function is uncertain. This CDR3 comprises 15 residues. V lost 2 bases and J lost 5, with 14 bases in between. CDR3 DNA: TGCGCCAGCAGTCAAAAAAGGGGCTCAAGAGATACGCAGTATTTT. The encoded protein is CASSQKRGSRDTQYF.

This clone was seen a few times. This chain joins TRBV6-5 and TRBJ2-2; 7 bases fit TRBD2. There are 15 residues in the CDR3. CDR1 is MNHEY, CDR2 SVGAGI, per germline. V was clipped by 5 bases and J by 5 bases; unmatched bases: 8. CDR3 DNA: TGTGCCAGCAGTATAGGGACTAAAAATACCGGGGAGCTGTTTTTT. This codes for CASSIGTKNTGELFF.

The chain carries TRBV19 and TRBJ2-2; 10 positions match TRBD1. V shed 6 bases and J 6 bases; nucleotides not matched to a gene: 4. The CDR3 has 14 amino acids. CDR1 is LNHDA and CDR2 is SQIVND in the germline V gene (reference sequence). The CDR3 sequence is CASRTGGAPGELFF. CDR3 DNA sequence: TGTGCCAGTAGGACAGGGGGCGCCCCCGGGGAGCTGTTTTTT.

This clone was recorded only once. The rearrangement joins TRBV28 to TRBJ2-3; D is perhaps TRBD2 (6 bases). V lost 6 bases to trimming and J lost 0 bases, with 16 bases between them. Per the germline V gene, CDR1 is MDHEN and CDR2 is SYDVKM. The CDR3 spans 16 residues. The CDR3 loop reads CASSEFSGLSTDTQYF. As DNA, the CDR3 is TGTGCCAGCAGCGAATTTAGCGGCCTAAGCACAGATACGCAGTATTTT.

The chain recombines TRBV5-6 with TRBJ2-2; D possibly corresponds to TRBD2 (6 bases). V was trimmed by 0 bases and J by 4 bases, leaving 13 bases between them. This CDR3 has 16 amino acids. The germline gives CDR1 SGHDT, CDR2 YYEEEE. CDR3 amino acids: CASSLVSSGPTGELFF. CDR3 DNA: TGTGCCAGCAGCTTGGTTTCGAGCGGGCCCACCGGGGAGCTGTTTTTT.

V is TRBV28 and J is TRBJ1-5; 9 bases fit TRBD1. Germline-derived CDR1 and CDR2 are MDHEN and SYDVKM. With V trimmed by 1 base and J by 6 bases, 1 base remained unmatched. CDR3 length: 14 amino acids. The CDR3 loop reads CASSLSTGGQPQHF. The CDR3 DNA sequence: TGTGCCAGCAGTTTATCGACAGGGGGTCAGCCCCAGCATTTT.